The 26 T cell receptor beta chains presented below share a single source sample, sequenced in a study of regulatory T cells in long-lasting Graves disease (dated by TCRdb to the early 2020s). The method behind the library was multiplex PCR. The instrument given in TCRdb is Illumina HiSeq 4000. iRepertoire HTBI primers and Arm-PCR amplification of CDR3 regions were used to construct TCR beta libraries. The raw public data were reprocessed by TCRdb itself: fastp quality trimming at Q25, MiXCR clonotype calling, in-frame beta chains only. Each CDR3 protein appears once, grouped with its most common genes and DNA. Counted in this sample were 450,000 to 700,000 distinct CDR3 sequences; roughly 14% of them appeared once. Roughly a tenth of the sample comes from the top ten. According to the study, the label for this sample's time point signals: newly diagnosed GD, antithyroid drugs for less than 3 months. RNA was extracted from PBMCs in TRIzol for both TCR sequencing and RNA sequencing.

These sequences were also reported in another study, on T cells in Graves' hyperthyroidism and ophthalmopathy.

The input for sequencing was peripheral blood mononuclear cells (PBMCs), taken at new diagnosis, from a patient treated with antithyroid drugs. The source is a man between 25 and 39 years old with Graves disease. Donor details come from another sample of the same person, matched by shared clones.

The CDR3: CAISEGTNYGYTF. The CDR3, as DNA: TGTGCCATCAGTGAAGGGACTAACTATGGCTACACCTTC. The chain joins TRBV10-3 to TRBJ1-2, with D hard to call. The CDR3 totals 13 residues. Trimming left V 3 bases short and J 0 bases short, with 5 bases between. Per germline, CDR1 ENHRY and CDR2 SYGVKD.

Ten or more counts support this clonotype. This chain links TRBV29-1 with TRBJ2-1, with TRBD1 identical over 8 bases. CDR3 size: 17 residues. With V trimmed by 3 bases and J by 2 bases, 12 bases remained unmatched. From germline, CDR1 is SQVTM and CDR2 ANQGSEA. Here the CDR3 reads CSVDSSDRVSTYNEQFF. As DNA, the CDR3 is TGCAGCGTTGATAGCTCGGACAGGGTCTCGACCTACAATGAGCAGTTCTTC.

As regards this clonotype: One junction end does not reproduce the germline sequence, and a read error may be involved. This rearrangement joins TRBV9 to TRBJ2-7; TRBD2 aligns across 7 bases. The CDR3 runs 12 residues. Germline CDR1 reads SGDLS; CDR2 reads YYNGEE. CDR3 sequence (DNA): TGTGTCAGCAGCGGGGACTCCTACGAGCAGTACTTC. This gives the protein CVSSGDSYEQYF.

This clonotype was counted ten times or more. V and J are TRBV7-2 and TRBJ1-2; perhaps TRBD1 as D (6 bases). From germline, CDR1 is SGHTA and CDR2 FQGNSA. V shed 5 bases and J shed 0 bases, with 13 bases lying between them. The CDR3 runs to 15 residues. This chain's CDR3 is CASSTYRVSNYGYTF. The CDR3 coding sequence is TGTGCCAGCAGCACCTACAGGGTGTCTAACTATGGCTACACCTTC. Supplemented by reference TRBV7-2 and TRBJ1-2, the full variable domain reads GAGVSQSPSNKVTEKGKDVELRCDPISGHTALYWYRQSLGQGLEFLIYFQGNSAPDKSGLPSDRFSAERTGGSVSTLTIQRTQQEDSAVYLCASSTYRVSNYGYTFGSGTRLTVV.

This clonotype was detected many times. The CDR3 coding sequence is TGCAGCGTTGAACTCGGGACTAGCGTCTACGAGCAGTACTTC. It encodes CSVELGTSVYEQYF. The chain has TRBV29-1 and TRBJ2-7, with 10 bases matching TRBD2. The trim removed 2 bases at V and 3 bases at J, leaving 4 bases unmatched. CDR1 SQVTM and CDR2 ANQGSEA come from the germline V gene. This CDR3 contains 14 residues.

This clonotype was detected ten times or more. The chain employs TRBV7-2 and TRBJ2-2; D uncertain. The CDR3 contains 17 residues. The germline V gene has CDR1 SGHTA and CDR2 FQGNSA. V lost 4 bases and J 0 bases, leaving 15 bases between the germline ends. The chain's CDR3 is CASSSPDRHANTGELFF. The CDR3 DNA is TGTGCCAGCAGCTCCCCGGACCGACACGCGAACACCGGGGAGCTGTTTTTT.

The chain recombines TRBV4-2 with TRBJ2-1; TRBD2 matches 10 bases. Germline lookup yields CDR1 LGHNA and CDR2 YNFKEQ. V trimming: 5 bases; J trimming: 8 bases; junction bases outside the gene matches: 9. The CDR3 extends over 15 amino acids. CDR3 residues: CASSVSPSGSDEQFF. The CDR3 coding sequence is TGTGCCAGCAGCGTCAGTCCTAGCGGGAGCGATGAGCAGTTCTTC.

This clonotype was picked up a small number of times. V usage is TRBV5-1 and J usage is TRBJ1-3; weak D call: TRBD1 (5 bases). This CDR3 contains 15 residues. CDR1 SGHRS and CDR2 YFSETQ come from the germline V gene. Trimming cost V 4 bases and J 0 bases, with 11 bases left between them. The CDR3 loop reads CASSIGQGSGNTIYF. Here the CDR3 DNA reads TGCGCCAGCAGCATAGGCCAGGGCTCTGGAAACACCATATATTTT.

Comment on this clonotype: This could be a read error, since a much larger clone is one nucleotide away. The V gene is TRBV7-9, the J gene TRBJ2-1; TRBD2 agrees at 11 bases. Germline CDR1 reads SEHNR; CDR2 reads FQNEAQ (reference sequence). This CDR3 spans 14 amino acids. The CDR3 DNA sequence: TGTGCCAGCAGCTCGACTAGCGGGGACAATAAGCAGTTCTTC. Translating gives CASSSTSGDNKQFF.

Ten or more counts support this clonotype. The V and J genes are TRBV6-2 or TRBV6-3 and TRBJ2-1; D may be TRBD1 (5 bases). This CDR3 region has 14 residues. With 0 bases removed from V and 7 bases from J, the gap between germline ends came to 10 bases. The germline V gene encodes CDR1 MNHEY and CDR2 SVGEGT. CDR3 in DNA: TGTGCCAGCAGTTACTCATGGGGCGAAAATGAGCAGTTCTTC. Translating gives CASSYSWGENEQFF.

This clonotype turned up a few times. A much larger clone lies one base from this, so it may be a read error. The chain joins TRBV12-5 to TRBJ1-1; D is unresolved. The CDR3 contains 14 residues. Germline V CDR1 and CDR2: LGHNT, FRNRAP. The ends were cut back, 3 bases at V and 7 bases at J, with 15 bases in the middle. The CDR3 DNA follows: TGTGCTAGTGGTTTCTCTGGCCTGCTGGATGAAGCTTTCTTT. Amino acids: CASGFSGLLDEAFF.

The sample holds many counts of this clonotype. The J gene is TRBJ2-5, the V gene TRBV11-2; TRBD1 is a possible D gene (5 bases). This CDR3 spans 15 amino acids. Germline CDR1 SGHAT, CDR2 FQNNGV. V lost 1 base and J lost 5, with 14 bases in between. CDR3 bases: TGTGCCAGCAGCTTAGCACAGCCGGCAGGGGAGACCCAGTACTTC. Its protein product is CASSLAQPAGETQYF.

This clonotype was counted between two and nine times. The chain has TRBV29-1 and TRBJ2-7, with 11 positions matching TRBD2. The CDR3 length is 15 residues. Germline-derived CDR1 and CDR2 are SQVTM and ANQGSEA. With V trimmed by 7 bases and J by 4 bases, 12 bases remained unmatched. The CDR3 reads CSGYAGTSGIYEQYF. The DNA for the CDR3 is TGCAGCGGTTATGCAGGGACTAGCGGTATTTACGAGCAGTACTTC.

This clonotype came up many times. J is TRBJ1-1 and V is TRBV28; 7 bases align to TRBD1. The germline CDR1 and CDR2 sequences are MDHEN and SYDVKM. After removal of 1 base from V and 6 bases from J, the junction contained 2 bases not matched to a gene. This CDR3 is built from 13 residues. This CDR3 reads CASSLSDRAEAFF. The DNA of the CDR3 is TGTGCCAGCAGTTTATCCGACAGGGCTGAAGCTTTCTTT.

This clonotype was seen a handful of times. This sequence may be a read error, since a much larger clone differs from it by one base. The chain joins TRBV12-3 or TRBV12-4 to TRBJ2-7; 8 nucleotides agree with TRBD2. Trimming at V came to 5 bases and at J to 3 bases, leaving 24 bases not matched to a gene. The CDR3 is made up of 20 amino acids. CDR3 coding DNA: TGTGCCAGCAGTGCTGGCCGACGGTACCCCGGGACTAGGGGATACTACGAGCAGTACTTC. It codes for CASSAGRRYPGTRGYYEQYF.

This clonotype was seen once. The chain carries TRBV7-9 and TRBJ2-1; D ambiguous. The V end was cut by 1 base, the J end by 9 bases, with 16 bases between. CDR3 length equals 15 residues. In germline, CDR1 is SEHNR, CDR2 FQNEAQ (reference sequence). CDR3 nucleotides: TGTGCCAGCAGCTTAGGATCCGCGACTTCGGGTGAGCAGTTCTTC. It yields the protein CASSLGSATSGEQFF. The full variable domain, its missing parts supplied by reference TRBV7-9 and TRBJ2-1, is DTGVSQNPRHKITKRGQNVTFRCDPISEHNRLYWYRQTLGQGPEFLTYFQNEAQLEKSRLLSDRFSAERPKGSFSTLEIQRTEQGDSAMYLCASSLGSATSGEQFFGPGTRLTVL.

Many counts were recorded for this clonotype. V usage is TRBV25-1 and J usage is TRBJ1-1; D possibly corresponds to TRBD1 (5 bases). Per germline, CDR1 MGHDK and CDR2 SYGVNS. The CDR3 loop spans 11 amino acids. The V gene lost 4 bases and the J gene lost 7 bases, with 7 bases spanning the gap. As DNA, the CDR3 is TGTGCCAGCAGTGCGACAGTTGAAGCTTTCTTT. It codes for CASSATVEAFF. The full variable domain, in which reference TRBV25-1 and TRBJ1-1 provide the parts outside the CDR3, is EADIYQTPRYLVIGTGKKITLECSQTMGHDKMYWYQQDPGMELHLIHYSYGVNSTEKGDLSSESTVSRIRTEHFPLTLESARPSHTSQYLCASSATVEAFFGQGTRLTVV.

Note on this clonotype: A much larger clone sits a single nucleotide away, making a read error possible. V gene TRBV15 combines with J gene TRBJ2-7; 10 bases line up with TRBD1. Germline V CDR1 and CDR2: LNHNV, YYDKDF (reference sequence). This CDR3 has 13 amino acids. The CDR3 region has the DNA TGTGCCACCAGCTGGGACAGGGGCTACGAGCAGCACTTC. Translated, it gives CATSWDRGYEQHF.

This clonotype appeared many times. The genes are TRBV12-3 or TRBV12-4 and TRBJ2-7, with D perhaps TRBD2 (5 bases). The CDR3 runs to 12 residues. The V end lost 6 bases, the J end lost 5 bases, and 11 bases lay between the germline ends. CDR3 sequence reads: CASSLVGDEQYF. The CDR3 DNA sequence: TGTGCCAGCAGCCTTGTGGGAGACGAGCAGTACTTC.

At least ten counts were recorded for this clonotype. One end of the junction varies from germline; a read error may be responsible. This chain joins TRBV5-5 and TRBJ2-1; D perhaps matches TRBD2 (6 bases). The CDR3 consists of 14 residues. CDR1 and CDR2 (germline): SGHKS, YYEKEE (reference sequence). CDR3: CASRLGGTYNEQFF. The CDR3 DNA follows: TGTGCCAGCAGGTTGGGGGGAACCTACAATGAGCAGTTCTTC.

This clonotype came up a few times. V usage is TRBV7-8 and J usage is TRBJ2-3; 8 bases line up with TRBD1. The CDR3 is 15 residues long. Looked up from germline, CDR1 is SGHVS and CDR2 is FQNEAQ. Losses at the gene ends were 5 bases for V and 2 bases for J; bases not matched to a gene: 6. The CDR3 coding sequence is TGTGCCAGCAGCCCGACAGGGGAAAACACAGATACGCAGTATTTT. Translated, it gives CASSPTGENTDTQYF.

The chain carries TRBV13 and TRBJ2-7; 9 bases are shared with TRBD2. With 0 bases clipped from V and 4 bases from J, the junction kept 13 bases outside the gene matches. CDR1 and CDR2 (germline): PRHDT, FYEKMQ (reference sequence). This CDR3 has 18 amino acids. The CDR3, as DNA: TGTGCCAGCAGCTTAGGACCCCCTGTTGCGGGAGGGCCGTACGAGCAGTACTTC. Its translation is CASSLGPPVAGGPYEQYF.

In its sample, this clonotype was seen many times. In nucleotides, the CDR3 is TGCAGTGCTCGGGGGTTCCCTCCAGATACGCAGTATTTT. Its protein is CSARGFPPDTQYF. This sequence joins TRBV20-1 and TRBJ2-3, with D tentatively TRBD2 (6 bases). The germline CDR1 and CDR2 sequences are DFQATT and SNEGSKA (reference sequence). The CDR3 covers 13 residues. V dropped 5 bases and J dropped 4 bases, with 13 bases sitting between them.

This clonotype came up many times. The genes are TRBV12-3 or TRBV12-4 and TRBJ1-1; D is undetermined. With 7 bases removed from V and 5 bases from J, the gap between germline ends came to 8 bases. There are 11 residues in the CDR3. The CDR3 region is CASKIWTEAFF. In nucleotides, the CDR3 is TGTGCCAGCAAAATATGGACTGAAGCTTTCTTT.

J is TRBJ2-1 and V is TRBV6-5, with 11 bases aligning to TRBD2. The V and J ends lost 0 bases and 8 bases, in that order; junction bases with no gene match: 3. The germline V gene has CDR1 MNHEY and CDR2 SVGAGI. The CDR3 is 15 residues long. The CDR3 protein is CASSYSTSGTYEQFF. As DNA, the CDR3 is TGTGCCAGCAGTTACTCGACTAGCGGGACGTATGAGCAGTTCTTC.

This clonotype was recorded at least ten times. V and J are TRBV10-1 and TRBJ2-7; tentatively, D is TRBD1 (5 bases). Germline lookup yields CDR1 WNHNN and CDR2 SYGVQD (reference sequence). The CDR3 sequence is 14 residues long. Trimming pared 3 bases from V and 6 bases from J, leaving 15 bases between. The CDR3 loop reads CASSEEQEWSEQYF. The CDR3 nucleotides are TGCGCCAGCAGTGAAGAACAGGAATGGTCCGAGCAGTACTTC.